A single sample is the source of the 6 T cell receptor beta chains below, sequenced in a study of beta chain features in type 1 diabetes. Of the isolated RNA, all was reverse transcribed, and so the sequenced material was expressed TCRB transcripts. Repertoires were generated with immunoSEQ multiplex PCR, while TCRdb's copy carries only in-frame clones and drops some. The sample carries hundreds of thousands of clones, 14% recorded once. Input material: central memory CD4+ T cells from blood. The receptors come from a man aged 25-40 years in good health.

Ten or more counts support this clone. The rearrangement links TRBV28 to TRBJ2-2; D unresolved. Germline assignment: CDR1 MDHEN and CDR2 SYDVKM. CDR3 size: 14 residues. Trimming stripped 4 bases from V and 5 bases from J, with 11 bases between. This chain's CDR3 is CASSYAVGTGELFF. The CDR3, as DNA: TGTGCCAGCAGTTATGCGGTTGGGACCGGGGAGCTGTTTTTT.

This clone was seen a single time. The genes are TRBV9 and TRBJ1-3, with 10 bases lining up with TRBD1. Trimming removed 0 bases from V and 6 bases from J; junction bases left unmatched: 0. The germline gives CDR1 SGDLS, CDR2 YYNGEE. CDR3 length: 14 amino acids. CDR3 residues: CASSVGQGANTIYF. In DNA, the CDR3 is TGTGCCAGCAGCGTAGGACAGGGGGCAAACACCATATATTTT.

This clone turned up a few times. The DNA of the CDR3 is TGTGCCAGCAGTTTTTGGAGGACAGGGGAAGAGACCCAGTACTTC. Protein sequence: CASSFWRTGEETQYF. This sequence joins TRBV28 and TRBJ2-5; 9 positions match TRBD1. The length of the CDR3 is 15 residues. V shed 3 bases and J 3 bases; nucleotides not matched to a gene: 5. Germline assignment: CDR1 MDHEN and CDR2 SYDVKM. Supplemented by reference TRBV28 and TRBJ2-5, the full variable domain reads DVKVTQSSRYLVKRTGEKVFLECVQDMDHENMFWYRQDPGLGLRLIYFSYDVKMKEKGDIPEGYSVSREKKERFSLILESASTNQTSMYLCASSFWRTGEETQYFGPGTRLLVL.

The V and J genes are TRBV6-6 and TRBJ2-7, with D unresolved. The CDR3 has 12 amino acids. V was trimmed by 8 bases and J by 1 base, leaving 9 bases between them. Germline CDR1 is MNHNY and CDR2 is SVGAGI (reference sequence). DNA for the CDR3: TGTGCCAGCGTCGGCAGTTCCTACGAGCAGTACTTC. This sequence encodes CASVGSSYEQYF.

This clone has more than one count but fewer than ten. J is TRBJ1-1 and V is TRBV11-2; no firm D call. The V gene lost 5 bases and the J gene lost 1 base, with 11 bases spanning the gap. This CDR3 is 14 amino acids long. CDR1 SGHAT and CDR2 FQNNGV come from the germline V gene. The CDR3 bases are TGTGCCAGCAGCGGGATCCGGAGGAACACTGAAGCTTTCTTT. It is translated as CASSGIRRNTEAFF.

V usage is TRBV25-1 and J usage is TRBJ1-2, with D maybe TRBD1 (5 bases). V lost 5 bases and J 6 bases, leaving 13 bases between the germline ends. Germline V CDR1 and CDR2: MGHDK, SYGVNS. The CDR3 length is 13 residues. CDR3 nucleotide sequence: TGTGCCAGCAGTTGGGAGGGGTCGAATGGCTACACCTTC. Translation: CASSWEGSNGYTF.